The present T cell receptor beta chain was sequenced within a study of low-dose radiotherapy and immunotherapy resistance in tumors. There are many counts of this clonotype. The CDR3 is 14 residues long. Germline CDR1 and CDR2: SGHTA and FQGNSA. V was pared by 5 bases and J by 3 bases, with 6 bases of the junction left unmatched. As to time point: before trial treatment. Patients qualified if they had advanced solid tumors that lacked tumor-infiltrating lymphocytes. Alpha- and beta-chain coverage of first-strand cDNA came from TRAV- and TRBV-specific primers. TCR amplification involved 20 PCR cycles with a constant-region primer and V-primer adapter. TCRdb re-called the reads with MiXCR, one entry per CDR3 protein. This table holds about 82,000 distinct CDR3 sequences, over 15% found once.

The receptor was derived from a male donor with prostate cancer. Sequencing used PBMCs, obtained before treatment. The rearrangement links TRBV7-2 to TRBJ2-5; 7 nucleotides align to TRBD1. CDR3: CASSPQQGKETQYF. In nucleotides, the CDR3 is TGTGCCAGCAGCCCTCAACAGGGGAAAGAGACCCAGTACTTC.